This is a list of T cell receptor beta chains from one sample in a study of Ad26.COV2.S vaccination and SARS-CoV-2 variants. Measured with immunoSEQ multiplex PCR; TCRdb has only the in-frame clones, and not every one. The profile shows about 480,000 clones, roughly 85% of them singletons. The sample in question was peripheral blood, obtained in a trial of Ad26.COV2.S vaccine versus placebo. The receptor set was obtained from a person between 18 and 65 years old who received the Ad26.COV2.S COVID-19 vaccine or a placebo. Both conserved end residues are part of each CDR3. A D gene is named only where the DNA matches it firmly. Only part of the rows carry a size: once, few, many, or a class if the clone is expanded.

few NA TRBJ1-1 TRBV20-1 TGCAGTGCTAGGATGAGCACTGAAGCTTTCTTT CSARMSTEAFF
NA NA TRBJ2-2 TRBV19 TGTGCCAGTAGTAAACGAACTCCGGGACTCGCGAACTCCGGGGAGCTGTTTTTT CASSKRTPGLANSGELFF
NA NA TRBJ1-2 TRBV5-1 TGCGCCAGCAGCTTGGCCGTCGGGGGGCGAGGCTACACCTTC CASSLAVGGRGYTF
NA TRBD1 TRBJ1-2 TRBV6-5 TGTGCCAGCAGTTACGCCCCGGACAGGAACTATGGCTACACCTTC CASSYAPDRNYGYTF
once TRBD1 TRBJ1-2 TRBV5-1 TGCGCCAGCAGCTTGGAGGACAGGCCTAACTATGGCTACACCTTC CASSLEDRPNYGYTF
NA TRBD1 TRBJ2-5 TRBV27 TGTGCCAGCAGATTAAGCGGACAGGGGAGAGAGACCCAGTACTTC CASRLSGQGRETQYF
NA NA TRBJ2-2 TRBV7-3 TGTGCCAGCAGCCCAGACTCCGGGGAGCTGTTTTTT CASSPDSGELFF
NA TRBD1 TRBJ2-3 TRBV11-2 TGTGCCAGCAGCTTAGATCTTATCCTAGGGACAGGCACAGATACGCAGTATTTT CASSLDLILGTGTDTQYF
NA TRBD2 TRBJ2-7 TRBV5-6 TGTGCCAGCAGCTTGGTACTAGCGGGAGCCGAGCAGTACTTC CASSLVLAGAEQYF
NA TRBD2 TRBJ2-1 TRBV7-3 TGTGCCAGCAGCCCAAGAACTAGCGGATCCCATCGGGAGCAGTTCTTC CASSPRTSGSHREQFF
NA NA TRBJ2-5 TRBV2 TGTGCCAGTAAATTCCGGGTCCAAGAGACCCAGTACTTC CASKFRVQETQYF
NA TRBD1 TRBJ1-1 TRBV6-8 TGTGCCAGCAGTACCACAGGGGTTGGTACTGAAGCTTTCTTT CASSTTGVGTEAFF
NA NA TRBJ2-3 TRBV24-1 TGTGCCACCAGTTACGGGGTGCCAGATACGCAGTATTTT CATSYGVPDTQYF
NA NA TRBJ2-1 TRBV5-6 TGTGCCAGCAGCTCGCCCCTAGACTCCTACAATGAGCAGTTCTTC CASSSPLDSYNEQFF
NA NA TRBJ2-1 TRBV10-1 TGCGCCAGCAGCCCTAGCGCCAACAAAAACAATGAGCAGTTCTTC CASSPSANKNNEQFF
NA TRBD2 TRBJ2-2 TRBV5-4 TGTGCCAGCCTCGCGGGGGGCAGCGGGTCCCACACCGGGGAGCTGTTTTTT CASLAGGSGSHTGELFF
NA TRBD2 TRBJ2-1 TRBV27 TGTGCCAGCAGTTTCAGCGGGAGGGCCAGAAATGAGCAGTTCTTC CASSFSGRARNEQFF
NA NA TRBJ2-7 TRBV14 TGTGCCAGCAGCCAATCCTACGAGCAGTACTTC CASSQSYEQYF
NA TRBD1 TRBJ1-2 TRBV28 TGTGCCAGCAGTTTCCCCCCCCCGGGACAGAACTATGGCTACACCTTC CASSFPPPGQNYGYTF
NA TRBD2 TRBJ2-3 TRBV11-2 TGTGCCAGCAGCGGGGGCGGGAGGGCCTCCGATACGCAGTATTTT CASSGGGRASDTQYF
once NA TRBJ2-7 TRBV7-2 TGTGCCAGCAGCTTAGCCCCCCTAGCCCCCAGCTCCTACGAGCAGTACTTC CASSLAPLAPSSYEQYF
once NA TRBJ2-1 TRBV29-1 TGCAGCGGAGCGGAATCGGCCTACAATGAGCAGTTCTTC CSGAESAYNEQFF
few TRBD1 TRBJ1-5 TRBV7-8 TGTGCCAGCAGCTTGGACAGGGGAAGGCAGCCCCAGCATTTT CASSLDRGRQPQHF
NA TRBD1 TRBJ1-1 TRBV10-3 TGTGCCATCAGTGAGTCGGGACAGGGGGAAGGGGCTTTCTTT CAISESGQGEGAFF
NA NA TRBJ2-7 TRBV4-1 TGCGCCAGCAGCCAATTGTCGGCCAACTCCTACGAGCAGTACTTC CASSQLSANSYEQYF
NA NA TRBJ1-3 TRBV28 TGTGCCAGCAGTCCCCCTGCGGCCTCTGGAAACACCATATATTTT CASSPPAASGNTIYF
NA NA TRBJ2-3 TRBV3-1/TRBV3-2 TGTGCCAGCAGCCGCGGGACACCTCGTCGCACAGATACGCAGTATTTT CASSRGTPRRTDTQYF
once NA TRBJ2-3 TRBV5-1 TGCGCCAGCAGCTCCCCAACGGGCAGGATAGATACGCAGTATTTT CASSSPTGRIDTQYF
NA TRBD2 TRBJ2-2 TRBV2 TGTGCCAGCAGTACTAGCGGGAAGGGCACCGGGGAGCTGTTTTTT CASSTSGKGTGELFF
NA NA TRBJ2-3 TRBV7-9 TGTGCCAGCAGCTCCGGGAGTCAGCGGGATACGCAGTATTTT CASSSGSQRDTQYF
NA NA TRBJ2-6 TRBV27 TGTGCCAGCAGCAAGGCCGCCGGAGGGGCCCTCTCTGGGGCCAACGTCCTGACTTTC CASSKAAGGALSGANVLTF
NA TRBD1 TRBJ2-7 TRBV29-1 TGCAGCGCCGGACAGGTCTACGAGCAGTACTTC CSAGQVYEQYF
NA NA TRBJ2-3 TRBV7-3 TGTGCCAGCAGCTTAGTGCCCCCGCCGGGCCAGGGAGATACGCAGTATTTT CASSLVPPPGQGDTQYF
NA TRBD1 TRBJ1-2 TRBV9 TGTGCCAGCAGCGTCGGACAGGGGGCCTATGGCTACACCTTC CASSVGQGAYGYTF
NA NA TRBJ2-5 TRBV11-2 TGTGCCAGCAGCACCCGGGCCCCGGGGGAGACCCAGTACTTC CASSTRAPGETQYF
NA TRBD1 TRBJ1-2 TRBV5-4 TGTGCCAGCAGCAAAGGACAGGGGAGGGGAAACTATGGCTACACCTTC CASSKGQGRGNYGYTF
NA NA TRBJ1-2 TRBV7-8 TGTGCCAGCAGCTTAGGTCTTAACTATGGCTACACCTTC CASSLGLNYGYTF
NA NA TRBJ2-3 TRBV7-7 TGTGCCAGCAGTTCAGGTTTAGGGGACACAGATACGCAGTATTTT CASSSGLGDTDTQYF
NA NA TRBJ1-2 TRBV6-5 TGTGCCAGCATCTCAGGACTCTCTAACTATGGCTACACCTTC CASISGLSNYGYTF
NA NA TRBJ2-7 TRBV7-8 TGTGCCAGCAGCCGAGTGGGGCGGGATTACGAGCAGTACTTC CASSRVGRDYEQYF
NA NA TRBJ1-1 TRBV29-1 TGCAGCGTTGAGGGGTTTGGGGCCATGAACACTGAAGCTTTCTTT CSVEGFGAMNTEAFF
NA NA TRBJ1-2 TRBV6-5 TGTGCCAGCCAACCAGTGACCAACTATGGCTACACCTTC CASQPVTNYGYTF
few NA TRBJ1-5 TRBV3-1/TRBV3-2 TGTGCCAGCAGCCAAGACCCGGGTAGCAATCAGCCCCAGCATTTT CASSQDPGSNQPQHF
once NA TRBJ1-1 TRBV19 TGTGCCAGTAGCCTAGACACAGGGAACACTGAAGCTTTCTTT CASSLDTGNTEAFF
NA NA TRBJ1-2 TRBV1 TGCACCAGCAGCCGGGGGCAGGCGGACAGGGCATTTAACTATGGCTACACCTTC CTSSRGQADRAFNYGYTF
few NA TRBJ2-1 TRBV9 TGTGCCAGCAGCGTAGGCCTAGTCTCCTACAATGAGCAGTTCTTC CASSVGLVSYNEQFF
NA NA TRBJ2-7 TRBV9 TGTGCCAGCAGCATTGATCCTTTAGGTGAGCAGTACTTC CASSIDPLGEQYF
few NA TRBJ2-7 TRBV29-1 TGCAGCGTTGGACAGTTGTACGAGCAGTACTTC CSVGQLYEQYF
NA TRBD2 TRBJ2-1 TRBV19 TGTGCCAGTAGGGGCGGGAGGGCCGTTACCCACTACAATGAGCAGTTCTTC CASRGGRAVTHYNEQFF
NA NA TRBJ1-1 TRBV5-4 TGTGCCAGCAGCTTTGCCGGGGGAAAGAACACTGAAGCTTTCTTT CASSFAGGKNTEAFF
NA TRBD1 TRBJ2-7 TRBV6-5 TGTGCCAGCAGTTACTCGAGGGGAAGGGGGCTCTACGAGCAGTACTTC CASSYSRGRGLYEQYF
NA NA TRBJ1-2 TRBV4-2 TGTGCCAGCAGCCAAGATCGACAGGCGCCTTATGGCTACACCTTC CASSQDRQAPYGYTF
NA TRBD1 TRBJ2-2 TRBV2 TGTGCCAGCAGTGGTGACAGGGGGACGCGCACCGGGGAGCTGTTTTTT CASSGDRGTRTGELFF
NA TRBD1 TRBJ1-6 TRBV7-2 TGTGCCAGCAGCTTAGCGGGACAGTATAATTCACCCCTCCACTTT CASSLAGQYNSPLHF
NA NA TRBJ1-1 TRBV6-5 TGTGCCAGCGCTGGGCATCGGGGAACTGAAGCTTTCTTT CASAGHRGTEAFF